Presented here are 24 T cell receptor beta chains from one specimen sequenced in a study of T-cell memory formation after mild COVID-19. TCRdb re-called the 5' RACE reads with MiXCR, one entry per CDR3 protein. The sample includes some 150,000 distinct CDR3 sequences, 6% to 6.5% of them seen just once. The sequenced sample consisted of PBMCs or a T cell subset sorted from them (not recorded which). Every receptor here comes from an adult woman who had mild COVID-19 (a few samples of this study predate the infection). Cell type and time point are not known.

CDR3 amino acids: CSARAAGLADNEQFF. Here the CDR3 DNA reads TGCAGTGCTAGAGCTGCGGGACTAGCTGACAATGAGCAGTTCTTC. The rearrangement joins TRBV20-1 to TRBJ2-1; 9 bases map to TRBD2. CDR1 and CDR2 (germline): DFQATT, SNEGSKA (reference sequence). The length of the CDR3 is 15 residues. The V segment lost 1 base and the J segment 5 bases; nucleotides outside the gene matches: 6.

This clonotype has a count of ten or more. The rearrangement uses TRBV4-2 and TRBJ2-7; TRBD1 agrees at 7 bases. The CDR3 is 17 amino acids. CDR1 and CDR2 from the germline V gene are LGHNA and YNFKEQ. The J segment lost 0 bases and the V segment lost 3 bases, leaving 11 bases of the junction unmatched. CDR3 sequence reads: CASSQTGTVKSSYEQYF. The CDR3 nucleotides read TGTGCCAGCAGCCAGACCGGGACAGTCAAAAGCTCCTACGAGCAGTACTTC.

This clonotype was recorded many times. The chain links TRBV29-1 to TRBJ2-7; D remains unclear. The CDR3 contains 11 residues. The germline V gene encodes CDR1 SQVTM and CDR2 ANQGSEA. V lost 6 bases and J lost 5, with 11 bases in between. The CDR3 nucleotides are TGCAGCGTCCGTCAGGTGAACGAGCAGTACTTC. Encoded protein: CSVRQVNEQYF.

This clonotype was recorded at least ten times. The V gene is TRBV5-1, the J gene TRBJ1-3; TRBD1 matches at 8 bases. The V gene end was trimmed by 1 base and the J gene end by 0 bases; junction bases not matched to a gene: 15. Germline-derived CDR1 and CDR2 are SGHRS and YFSETQ. There are 20 residues in the CDR3. CDR3 residues: CASSLMGRSRTGPSGNTIYF. The CDR3 DNA follows: TGCGCCAGCAGCTTGATGGGAAGATCCAGGACAGGGCCCTCTGGAAACACCATATATTTT. Combining the CDR3 with reference TRBV5-1 and TRBJ1-3 gives the whole variable domain KAGVTQTPRYLIKTRGQQVTLSCSPISGHRSVSWYQQTPGQGLQFLFEYFSETQRNKGNFPGRFSGRQFSNSRSEMNVSTLELGDSALYLCASSLMGRSRTGPSGNTIYFGEGSWLTVV.

This clonotype has a count of ten or more. The genes are TRBV7-3 and TRBJ2-7, with TRBD2 as a possible D gene (6 bases). CDR1 and CDR2 (germline): SGHTA, FQGTGA. V lost 1 base, J lost 3 bases, and 13 bases lay in between. CDR3 length equals 15 residues. CDR3: CASSLRGDGGYEQYF. The CDR3 nucleotides are TGTGCCAGCAGCTTAAGGGGCGACGGGGGCTACGAGCAGTACTTC.

In its sample, this clonotype was seen a few times. The V gene is TRBV5-1, the J gene TRBJ2-7; 8 bases align to TRBD1. With V trimmed by 2 bases and J by 6 bases, 7 bases remained unmatched. CDR3 length: 14 residues. Germline V gene sequence: CDR1 SGHRS, CDR2 YFSETQ. The DNA for the CDR3 is TGCGCCAGCAGCTTCGACAGGGGTGAAAGCGAGCAGTACTTC. As protein: CASSFDRGESEQYF.

This clonotype was seen ten or more times. The gene calls are TRBV5-1 and TRBJ2-3; D possibly corresponds to TRBD2 (5 bases). The germline V gene encodes CDR1 SGHRS and CDR2 YFSETQ. The ends were cut back, 5 bases at V and 5 bases at J, with 12 bases in the middle. The CDR3 has 13 amino acids. The CDR3 region has the DNA TGCGCCAGCAGTACGAGCGGCTTAGATACGCAGTATTTT. Translating it yields CASSTSGLDTQYF.

The CDR3 DNA reads as TGTGCCAGCAGCGTCTATGGGGAGGCCCAATACAATGAGCAGTTCTTC. Encoded protein: CASSVYGEAQYNEQFF. The genes are TRBV7-3 and TRBJ2-1; TRBD2 is a possible D gene (6 bases). V was shortened by 5 bases and J by 4 bases, with 18 bases between the two germline ends. The CDR3 totals 16 residues. CDR1 and CDR2 (germline): SGHTA, FQGTGA.

This clonotype was detected ten times or more. The rearrangement joins TRBV6-5 to TRBJ2-3; TRBD1 is a possible D gene (5 bases). Germline-derived CDR1 and CDR2 are MNHEY and SVGAGI. This CDR3 region has 15 residues. V was trimmed by 4 bases and J by 1 base, leaving 12 bases between them. CDR3 amino acids: CASSSQGFRTDTQYF. CDR3 in DNA: TGTGCCAGCAGTTCCCAGGGTTTCCGCACAGATACGCAGTATTTT.

The chain couples TRBV10-1 to TRBJ2-7; D might be TRBD2 (5 bases). CDR3 size: 13 residues. V was cut by 5 bases and J by 6 bases, with 14 bases left in between. CDR1 is WNHNN and CDR2 is SYGVQD in the germline V gene (reference sequence). CDR3 nucleotides: TGCGCCAGCAGTAAAGGAAGCGGCGGCGAGCAGTACTTC. Translating gives CASSKGSGGEQYF.

V is TRBV27 and J is TRBJ1-6; D not certain. V was pared by 3 bases and J by 0 bases, with 15 bases between. CDR3 size: 18 residues. Germline loops: CDR1 MNHEY, CDR2 SMNVEV (reference sequence). This CDR3 is CASSFLGRGSSYNSPLHF. The CDR3 DNA sequence: TGTGCCAGCAGTTTCCTTGGTCGGGGTAGCTCCTATAATTCACCCCTCCACTTT.

This clonotype showed up many times. This rearrangement joins TRBV18 to TRBJ2-1, with 7 bases fitting TRBD2. This CDR3 is built from 14 residues. In germline, CDR1 is KGHSH, CDR2 LQKENI. J was trimmed by 1 base and V by 9 bases; bases with no gene match: 6. Written as DNA, the CDR3 is TGTGCCAGTTCGGGGGGAGAATCCTACAATGAGCAGTTCTTC. Encoded protein: CASSGGESYNEQFF. The full variable domain, rest sourced from reference TRBV18 and TRBJ2-1, is NAGVMQNPRHLVRRRGQEARLRCSPMKGHSHVYWYRQLPEEGLKFMVYLQKENIIDESGMPKERFSAEFPKEGPSILRIQQVVRGDSAAYFCASSGGESYNEQFFGPGTRLTVL.

V and J are TRBV7-2 and TRBJ2-3; D is tentatively TRBD1 or TRBD2 (5 bases each). Trimming removed 1 base at V and 2 bases at J, with 16 bases between. CDR1 is SGHTA, CDR2 FQGNSA, per germline. The CDR3 covers 17 residues. DNA of the CDR3: TGTGCCAGCAGCTTAGGGGACCAGGGATCCCCCACAGATACGCAGTATTTT. Translated, it gives CASSLGDQGSPTDTQYF.

The sample holds a few counts of this clonotype. This sequence joins TRBV11-2 and TRBJ2-3; TRBD2 matches at 11 bases. This CDR3 contains 17 residues. Unmatched junction bases numbered 8, after V lost 5 bases and J lost 1 base. Germline V gene sequence: CDR1 SGHAT, CDR2 FQNNGV. This CDR3 is CASSPRMTSGGTDTQYF. The DNA of the CDR3 is TGTGCCAGCAGCCCTCGGATGACTAGCGGGGGCACAGATACGCAGTATTTT. The full variable domain, with the rest looked up from reference TRBV11-2 and TRBJ2-3, is EAGVAQSPRYKIIEKRQSVAFWCNPISGHATLYWYQQILGQGPKLLIQFQNNGVVDDSQLPKDRFSAERLKGVDSTLKIQPAKLEDSAVYLCASSPRMTSGGTDTQYFGPGTRLTVL.

This clonotype was recorded many times. The chain uses TRBV9 and TRBJ2-7; D is undetermined. V was shortened by 4 bases and J by 2 bases, with 10 bases between the two germline ends. This CDR3 spans 13 amino acids. CDR1 is SGDLS, CDR2 YYNGEE, per germline. The CDR3 DNA reads TGTGCCAGCAGCAACGACGGCCCCTACGAGCAGTACTTC. It encodes CASSNDGPYEQYF.

This chain joins TRBV29-1 and TRBJ2-7; possibly TRBD2 for D (6 bases). The CDR3 has 12 residues. Germline V CDR1 and CDR2: SQVTM, ANQGSEA. The CDR3 loop is CGAGSDSYEQYF. The DNA for the CDR3 is TGCGGTGCGGGATCGGACTCCTACGAGCAGTACTTC.

This clonotype was found many times. V usage is TRBV5-1 and J usage is TRBJ2-1; D may correspond to TRBD1 or TRBD2 (5 bases each). CDR3 length: 15 amino acids. The germline V gene has CDR1 SGHRS and CDR2 YFSETQ. Trimming left V 4 bases short and J 1 base short, with 12 bases between. CDR3: CASSGDGLSYNEQFF. For the CDR3, the DNA is TGCGCCAGCAGCGGGGACGGCTTATCCTACAATGAGCAGTTCTTC.

The chain joins TRBV7-8 to TRBJ1-5; unclear D gene. Trimming left V 1 base short and J 9 bases short, with 19 bases between. The CDR3 consists of 16 residues. Germline assignment: CDR1 SGHVS and CDR2 FQNEAQ. CDR3 sequence: CASSLESGRTSRPQHF. In nucleotides, the CDR3 is TGTGCCAGCAGCTTAGAATCTGGACGGACGAGCAGGCCCCAGCATTTT. Filled out from reference TRBV7-8 and TRBJ1-5, the complete variable domain reads GAGVSQSPRYKVAKRGQDVALRCDPISGHVSLFWYQQALGQGPEFLTYFQNEAQLDKSGLPSDRFFAERPEGSVSTLKIQRTQQEDSAVYLCASSLESGRTSRPQHFGDGTRLSIL.

This clonotype was counted between two and nine times. J is TRBJ2-7 and V is TRBV14; D remains ambiguous. From germline, CDR1 is SGHDN and CDR2 FVKESK. Trimming stripped 0 bases from V and 0 bases from J, with 12 bases between. The CDR3 extends over 16 amino acids. The chain's CDR3 is CASSQDMGFNSYEQYF. CDR3 DNA: TGTGCCAGCAGCCAAGACATGGGGTTTAACTCCTACGAGCAGTACTTC.

This clonotype was detected ten times or more. The J gene is TRBJ2-2, the V gene TRBV18, with D maybe TRBD1 (5 bases). Germline CDR1 reads KGHSH; CDR2 reads LQKENI. This CDR3 comprises 15 residues. V was shortened by 5 bases and J by 1 base, with 11 bases between the two germline ends. The CDR3 bases are TGTGCCAGCTCATCAAGGACAATGAACACCGGGGAGCTGTTTTTT. Residues: CASSSRTMNTGELFF.

This clonotype came up many times. V is TRBV5-1 and J is TRBJ2-1; TRBD2 is a possible D gene (6 bases). This CDR3 has 14 amino acids. The ends were cut back, 1 base at V and 5 bases at J, with 10 bases in the middle. Germline V lookup: CDR1 SGHRS, CDR2 YFSETQ. CDR3 sequence: CASSLLLADNEQFF. For the CDR3, the DNA is TGCGCCAGCAGCTTGTTGTTAGCGGACAATGAGCAGTTCTTC.

V gene TRBV6-5 combines with J gene TRBJ1-5; the D gene is possibly TRBD1 (5 bases). Trimming removed 2 bases from V and 0 bases from J, with 8 bases in between. Per the germline V gene, CDR1 is MNHEY and CDR2 is SVGAGI. The CDR3 is 15 amino acids. CDR3 loop: CASSYDGTSNQPQHF. The CDR3 bases are TGTGCCAGCAGTTACGACGGGACTAGCAATCAGCCCCAGCATTTT.

There are many counts of this clonotype. The chain links TRBV5-6 to TRBJ1-5; D is undetermined. CDR3 length: 14 residues. Germline-derived CDR1 and CDR2 are SGHDT and YYEEEE. Trimming took 1 base from V and 2 from J, leaving 7 bases between them. The CDR3 protein is CASSLKGGNQPQHF. The CDR3 coding sequence is TGTGCCAGCAGCTTGAAGGGTGGCAATCAGCCCCAGCATTTT. The variable domain in full, with the rest retrieved from reference TRBV5-6 and TRBJ1-5, is DAGVTQSPTHLIKTRGQQVTLRCSPKSGHDTVSWYQQALGQGPQFIFQYYEEEERQRGNFPDRFSGHQFPNYSSELNVNALLLGDSALYLCASSLKGGNQPQHFGDGTRLSIL.

This clonotype was seen a handful of times. The gene calls are TRBV19 and TRBJ2-3, with D possibly matching TRBD1 (5 bases). Germline V lookup: CDR1 LNHDA, CDR2 SQIVND (reference sequence). The CDR3 spans 15 residues. Trimming left V 4 bases short and J 4 bases short, with 15 bases between. CDR3 sequence reads: CASSTQGIRADTQYF. The CDR3, as DNA: TGTGCCAGTAGTACCCAGGGAATTCGCGCAGATACGCAGTATTTT.